This T cell receptor (beta chain) appears in the sequencing data of a study of cytomegalovirus exposure and HLA in healthy donors. Study-wide results and limits: Previously analyzed data showed that most TCR beta V segments were productive at a frequency of about 87% or about 30%. In a later analysis, HLA-associated beta chains showed higher expansion and lower generation probabilities than comparable chains.

The PCR made use of 60 Vbeta and 13 Jbeta primers. The table came from immunoSEQ multiplex PCR; TCRdb's copy has only in-frame clones and leaves some out. The data show 70,000 to 95,000 clones, around 84% seen once. Samples came from healthy bone marrow donors. V was trimmed by 3 bases and J by 0 bases, leaving 10 bases between them. This CDR3 contains 15 residues. Germline CDR1 reads SGDLS; CDR2 reads YYNGEE. Concerning this clone: Its cognate antigen is unknown.

This TCR was sampled from a man between 18 and 29 years old in good health and CMV-seronegative. Sequencing input: PBMCs. This chain uses TRBV9 with TRBJ1-5; tentatively, D is TRBD1 (5 bases). The CDR3: CASSGGVNSNQPQHF. For the CDR3, the DNA is TGTGCCAGCAGCGGGGGGGTCAATAGCAATCAGCCCCAGCATTTT.